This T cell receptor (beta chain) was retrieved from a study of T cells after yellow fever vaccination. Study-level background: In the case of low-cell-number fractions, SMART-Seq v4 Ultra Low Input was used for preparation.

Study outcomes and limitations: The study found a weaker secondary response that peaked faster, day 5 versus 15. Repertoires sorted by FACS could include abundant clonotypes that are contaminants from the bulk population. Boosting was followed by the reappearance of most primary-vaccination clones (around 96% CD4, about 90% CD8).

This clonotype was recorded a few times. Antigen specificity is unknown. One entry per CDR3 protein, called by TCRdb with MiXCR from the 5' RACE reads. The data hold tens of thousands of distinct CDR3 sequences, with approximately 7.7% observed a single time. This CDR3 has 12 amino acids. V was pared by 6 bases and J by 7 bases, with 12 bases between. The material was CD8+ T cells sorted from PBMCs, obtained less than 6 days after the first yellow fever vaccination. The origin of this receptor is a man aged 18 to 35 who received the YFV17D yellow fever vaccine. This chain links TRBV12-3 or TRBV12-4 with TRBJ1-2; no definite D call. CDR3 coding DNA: TGTGCCAGCAGCCGGACTCTGCCTGGCTACACCTTC. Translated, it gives CASSRTLPGYTF.